Shown below are 24 T cell receptor beta chains from a single sample sequenced in a study of Japanese encephalitis immunity and Zika vaccine responses. For more than five days, PBMCs labeled with CFSE were cultured with peptide pools at roughly 0.91 ug/mL each. Proliferating CD4 T cells were sorted unfixed as live CD56-CD19-CD16-CD3+CD4+ CFSE-low cells. Each CDR3 protein is one row after TCRdb ran MiXCR on the 5' RACE reads. There are 450 to 500 distinct CDR3 sequences in the sample; 3% to 4% occur only once, and approximately 23% lies in the top ten. The specimen was antigen-activated CD4+ T cells from blood, cultured, collected during a Zika inactivated vaccine study. The receptors originated from an adult woman who received an inactivated Zika virus vaccine.

By proportion, this clonotype is large. V gene TRBV20-1 combines with J gene TRBJ1-2; D gene ambiguous. CDR3 size: 11 residues. Trimming shortened V by 0 bases and J by 7 bases, and 6 bases separated the two germline ends. Germline CDR1 is DFQATT and CDR2 is SNEGSKA (reference sequence). The CDR3 reads CSARETVGYTF. CDR3 nucleotide sequence: TGCAGTGCTAGAGAAACAGTTGGCTACACCTTC.

This clonotype counts as medium-sized. This sequence joins TRBV3-1 and TRBJ2-1, with no clear D. The CDR3 loop spans 12 amino acids. Germline assignment: CDR1 LGHDT and CDR2 YNNKEL (reference sequence). Trimming removed 1 base at V and 6 bases at J, with 4 bases between. The CDR3: CASSQGRNEQFF. The CDR3 nucleotides are TGTGCCAGCAGCCAAGGGCGCAATGAGCAGTTCTTC.

The chain combines TRBV19 with TRBJ2-5; TRBD1 might be the D (5 bases). Germline V CDR1 and CDR2: LNHDA, SQIVND (reference sequence). The CDR3 is 14 amino acids. V dropped 1 base and J dropped 2 bases, with 8 bases sitting between them. The CDR3 nucleotides are TGTGCCAGTAGTATAGGGGGCGGACAAGAGACCCAGTACTTC. Amino acid sequence: CASSIGGGQETQYF.

By proportion, this clonotype is large. The V call is TRBV7-9, the J call TRBJ2-1; D is unresolved. The germline V gene encodes CDR1 SEHNR and CDR2 FQNEAQ (reference sequence). The germline V and J ends were trimmed by 0 bases and 0 bases, with 24 bases remaining between them. The CDR3 spans 21 residues. The CDR3 sequence: CASSLAPGRNRLPSSYNEQFF. In DNA, the CDR3 is TGTGCCAGCAGCTTAGCCCCCGGAAGAAATCGACTTCCCAGCTCCTACAATGAGCAGTTCTTC.

Many counts were recorded for this clonotype. A single base separates this from a much larger clone, so it may be a read error. The rearrangement links TRBV24-1 to TRBJ2-2; TRBD1 aligns across 7 bases. From germline, CDR1 is KGHDR and CDR2 SFDVKD. This CDR3 spans 16 amino acids. The CDR3 DNA reads as TGTACCACCGAGGGGACAGCAAGCACGAACACCGGGGAGCTGTTTTTT. It encodes CTTEGTASTNTGELFF.

This clonotype has only a few counts. This chain uses TRBV25-1 with TRBJ1-1, with D maybe TRBD1 (6 bases). CDR1 is MGHDK and CDR2 is SYGVNS in the germline V gene. The CDR3 has 13 amino acids. Trimming took 10 bases from V and 3 from J, leaving 15 bases between them. The CDR3 DNA follows: TGTGCCACCAAGGGGGAAAAGGACACTGAAGCTTTCTTT. Translation gives CATKGEKDTEAFF.

This clonotype ranks as medium-sized. This chain joins TRBV27 and TRBJ1-6, with a weak D call TRBD1 (5 bases). This CDR3 is built from 17 residues. Trimming cost V 5 bases and J 3 bases, with 17 bases left between them. Germline CDR1 is MNHEY and CDR2 is SMNVEV (reference sequence). The CDR3 nucleotides are TGTGCCAGCAGTGCGGGACTTCTGGGTTACTATAATTCACCCCTCCACTTT. It encodes CASSAGLLGYYNSPLHF.

This clonotype ranks as hyperexpanded. V and J are TRBV20-1 and TRBJ1-1; TRBD1 might be the D (5 bases). CDR3 length: 14 amino acids. V lost 5 bases, J lost 1 base, and 14 bases lay in between. CDR1 and CDR2 from the germline V gene are DFQATT and SNEGSKA (reference sequence). CDR3 coding DNA: TGCAGTGCTGGTTCGGGACTCCAGAACACTGAAGCTTTCTTT. Its protein product is CSAGSGLQNTEAFF.

This clonotype showed up many times. The chain is built from TRBV30 and TRBJ1-1; D remains ambiguous. Trimming shortened V by 0 bases and J by 3 bases, and 11 bases separated the two germline ends. Germline CDR1 is GTSNPN and CDR2 is SVGIG (reference sequence). This CDR3 comprises 14 residues. CDR3 sequence reads: CAWSVDPVYTEAFF. In DNA, the CDR3 is TGTGCCTGGAGTGTAGATCCGGTGTACACTGAAGCTTTCTTT.

By share, this clonotype ranks as large. J is TRBJ1-6 and V is TRBV15; no firm D call. V shed 5 bases and J shed 11 bases, with 13 bases lying between them. CDR1 is LNHNV, CDR2 YYDKDF, per germline (reference sequence). CDR3 length equals 13 residues. This CDR3 reads CATSPEVGPPLHF. As DNA, the CDR3 is TGTGCCACCAGCCCCGAGGTCGGACCACCCCTCCACTTT.

This clonotype is large within its sample. The rearrangement joins TRBV7-9 to TRBJ1-3; D ambiguous. The V gene's germline CDR1 is SEHNR and CDR2 FQNEAQ (reference sequence). Trimming took off 3 bases at V and 4 bases at J, with 4 bases between the two ends. This CDR3 is built from 12 residues. In DNA, the CDR3 is TGTGCCAGCAGCTTGGGCGGAAACACCATATATTTT. Amino acids: CASSLGGNTIYF.

The chain employs TRBV19 and TRBJ1-2; 9 positions agree with TRBD1. CDR3 length: 13 amino acids. Germline CDR1 LNHDA, CDR2 SQIVND (reference sequence). V lost 9 bases and J lost 2; bases outside the gene matches: 4. The CDR3 DNA reads TGTGCCAGCGGGACAGGGTTCAACTATGGCTACACCTTC. Its translation is CASGTGFNYGYTF. Supplemented by reference TRBV19 and TRBJ1-2, the full variable domain reads DGGITQSPKYLFRKEGQNVTLSCEQNLNHDAMYWYRQDPGQGLRLIYYSQIVNDFQKGDIAEGYSVSREKKESFPLTVTSAQKNPTAFYLCASGTGFNYGYTFGSGTRLTVV.

The chain employs TRBV3-1 and TRBJ2-7, with 9 nucleotides matching TRBD1. The ends lost 3 bases at V and 6 bases at J; junction bases unmatched: 6. CDR1 and CDR2 from the germline V gene are LGHDT and YNNKEL (reference sequence). The CDR3 is 14 amino acids. For the CDR3, the DNA is TGTGCCAGCAGCCAGGCGGACAGGGGATCCGAGCAGTACTTC. This sequence encodes CASSQADRGSEQYF.

This clonotype is classed as medium-sized (0.01 to 0.1%). The CDR3 nucleotides read TGTGCCAGCAGCCCCGGGACCCCTTACAATGAGCAGTTCTTC. This gives the protein CASSPGTPYNEQFF. The V and J genes are TRBV7-2 and TRBJ2-1; D may be TRBD1 or TRBD2 (5 bases each). V gave up 5 bases and J gave up 4 bases, with 12 bases separating them. Looked up from germline, CDR1 is SGHTA and CDR2 is FQGNSA. This CDR3 has 14 residues.

Relative to its sample, this clonotype is large (0.1 to 1%). This rearrangement joins TRBV9 to TRBJ1-6; weak D call: TRBD1 (5 bases). The CDR3 covers 14 residues. The germline V gene has CDR1 SGDLS and CDR2 YYNGEE. V lost 5 bases and J lost 7, with 13 bases in between. The CDR3 sequence is CASRQGRRNSPLHF. As DNA, the CDR3 is TGTGCCAGCAGGCAGGGAAGGAGGAATTCACCCCTCCACTTT.

This clonotype is classed as medium-sized. The chain employs TRBV3-1 and TRBJ2-5, with TRBD1 matching 8 bases. Germline-derived CDR1 and CDR2 are LGHDT and YNNKEL (reference sequence). Trimming at V came to 2 bases and at J to 5 bases, leaving 10 bases not matched to a gene. The CDR3 length is 16 residues. CDR3: CASSQTRTGRWETQYF. In DNA, the CDR3 is TGTGCCAGCAGCCAAACCCGGACAGGGAGGTGGGAGACCCAGTACTTC.

This clonotype is judged medium-sized (0.01 to 0.1%). The DNA for the CDR3 is TGCAGTGCTAACTCCCAAGCTCCCGGCTCCTACGAGCAGTACTTC. Its translation is CSANSQAPGSYEQYF. The chain joins TRBV20-1 to TRBJ2-7; D not resolved. The V gene lost 4 bases and the J gene lost 0 bases, with 16 bases spanning the gap. Looked up from germline, CDR1 is DFQATT and CDR2 is SNEGSKA (reference sequence). The CDR3 consists of 15 residues.

In this sample, this clonotype is hyperexpanded. The chain links TRBV4-1 to TRBJ2-7; no clear D. Germline V gene data show CDR1 as MGHRA and CDR2 as YSYEKL. Trimming took off 1 base at V and 0 bases at J, with 10 bases between the two ends. There are 15 residues in the CDR3. The chain's CDR3 is CASSQGTALSYEQYF. In nucleotides, the CDR3 is TGCGCCAGCAGCCAAGGTACCGCCCTCTCCTACGAGCAGTACTTC.

By sample share, this clonotype is large (0.1 to 1%). The chain uses TRBV7-2 and TRBJ2-3, with 7 bases aligning to TRBD1. CDR1 is SGHTA and CDR2 is FQGNSA in the germline V gene. Losses at the gene ends were 6 bases for V and 2 bases for J; bases not matched to a gene: 2. CDR3 size: 13 residues. The CDR3 coding sequence is TGTGCCAGCAGGGGACAGCCCACAGATACGCAGTATTTT. As protein: CASRGQPTDTQYF.

By share of the sample, this clonotype is hyperexpanded. V usage is TRBV5-1 and J usage is TRBJ2-1; 9 bases match TRBD2. The germline CDR1 and CDR2 sequences are SGHRS and YFSETQ. Trimming at V came to 4 bases and at J to 8 bases, leaving 13 bases not matched to a gene. CDR3 size: 16 residues. In nucleotides, the CDR3 is TGCGCCAGCAGCCCCGAGGGGCGGGGGGGCACCGATGAGCAGTTCTTC. Its translation is CASSPEGRGGTDEQFF. Full variable domain (missing parts from reference TRBV5-1 and TRBJ2-1): KAGVTQTPRYLIKTRGQQVTLSCSPISGHRSVSWYQQTPGQGLQFLFEYFSETQRNKGNFPGRFSGRQFSNSRSEMNVSTLELGDSALYLCASSPEGRGGTDEQFFGPGTRLTVL.

By frequency in the sample, this clonotype is medium-sized. CDR3 coding DNA: TGCAGCGTTGGGACAGGGGTAGACACTGAAGCTTTCTTT. It translates to CSVGTGVDTEAFF. The chain combines TRBV29-1 with TRBJ1-1; the match to TRBD1 covers 9 bases. V was clipped by 4 bases and J by 3 bases; unmatched bases: 3. The germline gives CDR1 SQVTM, CDR2 ANQGSEA. The CDR3 totals 13 residues.

V and J are TRBV30 and TRBJ1-1; TRBD1 might be the D (6 bases). V gave up 3 bases and J gave up 2 bases, with 19 bases separating them. The V gene's germline CDR1 is GTSNPN and CDR2 SVGIG (reference sequence). This CDR3 comprises 16 residues. CDR3 in DNA: TGTGCCTGGAGCCGAAAATCCGGGACACATAACACTGAAGCTTTCTTT. Protein: CAWSRKSGTHNTEAFF.

This clonotype is categorized as medium-sized. The chain's CDR3 is CSARELAGWISYEQYF. In DNA form, the CDR3 reads TGCAGTGCTAGGGAACTAGCGGGATGGATATCCTACGAGCAGTACTTC. The rearrangement links TRBV20-1 to TRBJ2-7; 10 nucleotides align to TRBD2. J lost 1 base, V lost 3 bases, and 9 bases had no gene match. This CDR3 has 16 amino acids. CDR1 and CDR2 from the germline V gene are DFQATT and SNEGSKA (reference sequence).

By share, this clonotype counts as medium-sized. The chain has TRBV20-1 and TRBJ2-5; D may be TRBD2 (6 bases). Trimming stripped 1 base from V and 1 base from J, with 10 bases between. CDR3 size: 14 residues. Germline V gene data show CDR1 as DFQATT and CDR2 as SNEGSKA (reference sequence). The DNA of the CDR3 is TGCAGTGCTAGAGTGGCTAGCGTCCAAGAGACCCAGTACTTC. Amino acid sequence: CSARVASVQETQYF.